The 17 T cell receptor beta chains below were found in one sample sequenced in a study of blood T cell repertoires in COVID-19. Assay used: immunoSEQ multiplex PCR; TCRdb lists only in-frame clones, some missing. The sample lists 90,000 to 120,000 clones, about nine tenths occurring once. Sequencing was done on a sample of peripheral blood. The receptors originated from a woman between 25 and 40 years old with acute or convalescent COVID-19.

This rearrangement joins TRBV2 to TRBJ2-1; D unresolved. Trimming stripped 5 bases from V and 6 bases from J, with 14 bases between. The length of the CDR3 is 14 residues. From germline, CDR1 is SNHLY and CDR2 FYNNEI. The CDR3 spells CASSSPPESNEQFF. In nucleotides, the CDR3 is TGTGCCAGCAGTAGCCCCCCCGAGAGCAATGAGCAGTTCTTC.

V is TRBV6-1 and J is TRBJ2-3; 8 positions agree with TRBD2. The germline gives CDR1 MNHNS, CDR2 SASEGT. V lost 2 bases, J lost 1 base, and 5 bases stayed unmatched. The CDR3 consists of 16 residues. The CDR3 loop is CASSERGGVGTDTQYF. As DNA, the CDR3 is TGTGCCAGCAGTGAACGGGGGGGAGTGGGCACAGATACGCAGTATTTT.

The table lists this clone with a few counts. The chain couples TRBV27 to TRBJ2-7; TRBD1 agrees at 9 bases. Germline V gene sequence: CDR1 MNHEY, CDR2 SMNVEV (reference sequence). J lost 6 bases, V lost 0 bases, and 6 bases had no gene match. The CDR3 is made up of 15 amino acids. DNA for the CDR3: TGTGCCAGCAGTTTATCGGGGGACAGGGTGGGCGAGCAGTACTTC. It codes for CASSLSGDRVGEQYF.

The chain has TRBV10-3 and TRBJ2-3; 9 nucleotides line up with TRBD1. CDR1 is ENHRY, CDR2 SYGVKD, per germline. The V gene end was trimmed by 9 bases and the J gene end by 1 base; junction bases not matched to a gene: 8. The length of the CDR3 is 15 residues. CDR3 coding DNA: TGTGCCATGAGGTCGGGACAGGGTCGCACAGATACGCAGTATTTT. This translates into CAMRSGQGRTDTQYF.

CDR3 bases: TGTGCCAGTAGTATAGAAGGGGGACCTAACTATGGCTACACCTTC. This sequence encodes CASSIEGGPNYGYTF. V usage is TRBV19 and J usage is TRBJ1-2; tentative D call: TRBD1 (6 bases). Trimming removed 0 bases from V and 0 bases from J, with 8 bases in between. This CDR3 is 15 amino acids long. Germline values: CDR1 LNHDA, CDR2 SQIVND (reference sequence).

The chain couples TRBV2 to TRBJ2-7; 7 nucleotides match TRBD1. This CDR3 has 13 amino acids. In germline, CDR1 is SNHLY, CDR2 FYNNEI. The ends lost 5 bases at V and 7 bases at J; junction bases unmatched: 8. CDR3 coding DNA: TGTGCCAGCAGTCCACAGGGGACGGGGGAGCAGTACTTC. It is translated as CASSPQGTGEQYF. Full variable domain (rest looked up from reference TRBV2 and TRBJ2-7): EPEVTQTPSHQVTQMGQEVILRCVPISNHLYFYWYRQILGQKVEFLVSFYNNEISEKSEIFDDQFSVERPDGSNFTLKIRSTKLEDSAMYFCASSPQGTGEQYFGPGTRLTVT.

This sequence joins TRBV6-2 or TRBV6-3 and TRBJ2-7; no definite D call. The CDR3 loop spans 11 amino acids. Germline values: CDR1 MNHEY, CDR2 SVGEGT. The germline V and J ends were trimmed by 6 bases and 2 bases, with 5 bases remaining between them. CDR3 in DNA: TGTGCCAGCAGCTATGCCTACGAGCAGTACTTC. It yields the protein CASSYAYEQYF.

Written as DNA, the CDR3 is TGTGCCAGCAGCCCCCCGTGGAGGGTTGGCACAGATACGCAGTATTTT. Amino acid sequence: CASSPPWRVGTDTQYF. The chain recombines TRBV7-9 with TRBJ2-3, with D perhaps TRBD2 (6 bases). V dropped 5 bases and J dropped 1 base, with 16 bases sitting between them. Per the germline V gene, CDR1 is SEHNR and CDR2 is FQNEAQ (reference sequence). This CDR3 region has 16 residues.

This chain uses TRBV5-4 with TRBJ1-1, with 9 bases identical to TRBD1. Germline V gives CDR1 SGHNT, CDR2 YYREEE (reference sequence). The CDR3 loop spans 17 amino acids. With V trimmed by 0 bases and J by 1 base, 7 bases remained unmatched. The CDR3 here is CASSLEGQGMANTEAFF. The CDR3 nucleotides read TGTGCCAGCAGCTTGGAGGGACAGGGAATGGCGAACACTGAAGCTTTCTTT.

CDR3 loop: CASSASQGSDGYTF. CDR3 DNA: TGTGCCAGCAGCGCTAGTCAGGGATCGGATGGCTACACCTTC. The chain employs TRBV11-3 and TRBJ1-2; D perhaps matches TRBD1 (5 bases). Germline-derived CDR1 and CDR2 are SGHNT and YENEEA. Trimming cost V 5 bases and J 6 bases, with 16 bases left between them. This CDR3 contains 14 residues.

The rearrangement links TRBV19 to TRBJ2-7, with 7 bases fitting TRBD1. The CDR3 spans 14 residues. The V gene end was trimmed by 5 bases and the J gene end by 7 bases; junction bases not matched to a gene: 11. Germline V gives CDR1 LNHDA, CDR2 SQIVND (reference sequence). The CDR3 is CASSPRTGSSEQYF. DNA for the CDR3: TGTGCCAGTAGTCCAAGGACAGGTTCGAGTGAGCAGTACTTC.

The CDR3 nucleotides are TGTGCCTGGAGTGGTCGACAGGGCCTATCTTACGAGCAGTACTTC. Its translation: CAWSGRQGLSYEQYF. V gene TRBV30 combines with J gene TRBJ2-7, with 7 bases aligning to TRBD1. CDR1 is GTSNPN, CDR2 SVGIG, per germline (reference sequence). The CDR3 totals 15 residues. V gave up 1 base and J gave up 4 bases; unmatched junction bases: 10.

This chain connects TRBV10-2 to TRBJ2-7, with a tentative D call TRBD2 (6 bases). The CDR3 runs 14 residues. Trimming cost V 7 bases and J 2 bases, with 15 bases left between them. The germline gives CDR1 WSHSY, CDR2 SAAADI. The DNA for the CDR3 is TGCGCCAGCACCTTGGCGGGACGGGCCTACGAGCAGTACTTC. This sequence encodes CASTLAGRAYEQYF.

This chain links TRBV7-9 with TRBJ1-6; TRBD1 is a possible D gene (6 bases). Germline V gene data show CDR1 as SEHNR and CDR2 as FQNEAQ (reference sequence). Trimming removed 5 bases from V and 6 bases from J, with 17 bases in between. CDR3 length equals 16 residues. CDR3 sequence reads: CASSPPRDTFNSPLHF. The CDR3 bases are TGTGCCAGCAGCCCACCCCGGGACACCTTTAATTCACCCCTCCACTTT.

The CDR3 protein is CASSQPGQGYGYTF. The CDR3 bases are TGTGCCAGCAGCCAACCGGGACAAGGCTATGGCTACACCTTC. The V call is TRBV3-1 (or the pseudogene TRBV3-2), the J call TRBJ1-2; D is perhaps TRBD1 (6 bases). The V and J ends lost 2 bases and 4 bases respectively, with 11 bases between them. The CDR3 has 14 amino acids. Germline lookup yields CDR1 LGHDT and CDR2 YNNKEL (reference sequence).

This sequence joins TRBV10-3 and TRBJ2-1; no clear D gene. The germline gives CDR1 ENHRY, CDR2 SYGVKD. The germline V and J ends were trimmed by 8 bases and 2 bases, with 10 bases remaining between them. The CDR3 consists of 13 residues. CDR3 DNA sequence: TGTGCCATCTTACTACTACCCTACAATGAGCAGTTCTTC. This encodes CAILLLPYNEQFF.

The V call is TRBV12-5, the J call TRBJ2-1; TRBD2 aligns across 7 bases. The V gene end was trimmed by 3 bases and the J gene end by 8 bases; junction bases not matched to a gene: 7. The germline V gene has CDR1 LGHNT and CDR2 FRNRAP. The CDR3 consists of 14 residues. The CDR3 region is CASGFAGTTYEQFF. DNA of the CDR3: TGTGCTAGTGGTTTTGCCGGGACTACCTATGAGCAGTTCTTC.